Below are 2 T cell receptor beta chains sequenced from a single sample in a study of T cells in localized non-small cell lung cancer. Here immunoSEQ multiplex PCR was the method, and the copy in TCRdb shows in-frame clones only, minus some. The table lists 32,000 or so clones, roughly 90% of them singletons. The material sequenced was peripheral blood, taken before any cancer treatment. The receptors originated from a man aged 40-75 years with stage I lung adenocarcinoma.

The chain links TRBV6-1 to TRBJ1-1; maybe TRBD1 (6 bases). V was pared by 6 bases and J by 6 bases, with 11 bases between. Germline V gives CDR1 MNHNS, CDR2 SASEGT. This CDR3 spans 12 amino acids. CDR3 sequence (DNA): TGTGCCAGCAGCGGGGACAACTCTGAAGCTTTCTTT. It encodes CASSGDNSEAFF.

The chain joins TRBV2 to TRBJ1-5; 8 bases match TRBD1. With 1 base clipped from V and 6 bases from J, the junction kept 8 bases outside the gene matches. The CDR3 sequence is 16 residues long. CDR1 is SNHLY and CDR2 is FYNNEI in the germline V gene. CDR3 protein: CASSEGRTGSSQPQHF. The DNA of the CDR3 is TGTGCCAGCAGTGAAGGGAGGACAGGGTCTAGTCAGCCCCAGCATTTT.